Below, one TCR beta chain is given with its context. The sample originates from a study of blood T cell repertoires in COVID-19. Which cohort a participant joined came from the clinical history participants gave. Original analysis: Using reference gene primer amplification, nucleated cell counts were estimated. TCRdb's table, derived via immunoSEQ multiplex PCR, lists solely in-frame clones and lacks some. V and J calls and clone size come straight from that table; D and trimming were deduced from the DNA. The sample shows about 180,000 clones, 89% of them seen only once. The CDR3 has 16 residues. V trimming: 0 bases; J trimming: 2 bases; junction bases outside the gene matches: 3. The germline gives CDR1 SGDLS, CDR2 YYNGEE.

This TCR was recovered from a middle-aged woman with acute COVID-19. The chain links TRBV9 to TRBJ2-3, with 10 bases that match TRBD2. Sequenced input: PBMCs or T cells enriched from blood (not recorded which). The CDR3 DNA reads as TGTGCCAGCAGCGTAGAAGCGGGGGGGCCCACAGATACGCAGTATTTT. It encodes CASSVEAGGPTDTQYF.